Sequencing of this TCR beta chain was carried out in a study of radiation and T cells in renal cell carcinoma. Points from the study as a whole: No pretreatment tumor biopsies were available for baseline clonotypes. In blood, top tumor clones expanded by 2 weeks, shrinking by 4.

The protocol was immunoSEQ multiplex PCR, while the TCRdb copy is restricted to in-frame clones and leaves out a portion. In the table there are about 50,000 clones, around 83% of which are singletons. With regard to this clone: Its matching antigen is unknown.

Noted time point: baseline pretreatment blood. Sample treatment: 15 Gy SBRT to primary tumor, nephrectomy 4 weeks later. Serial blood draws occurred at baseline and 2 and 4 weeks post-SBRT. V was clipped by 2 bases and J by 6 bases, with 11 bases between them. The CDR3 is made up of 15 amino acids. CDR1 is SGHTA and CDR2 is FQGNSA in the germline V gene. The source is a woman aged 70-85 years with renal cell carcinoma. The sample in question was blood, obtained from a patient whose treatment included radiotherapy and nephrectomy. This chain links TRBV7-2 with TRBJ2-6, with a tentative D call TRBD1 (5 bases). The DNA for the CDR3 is TGTGCCAGCAGCTTAAACAGGTTCGAGGCCAACGTCCTGACTTTC. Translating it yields CASSLNRFEANVLTF.